The 4 T cell receptor beta chains presented below share a single source sample, sequenced in a study of shared T cell receptors in the human thymus (dated by TCRdb to 2020 to 2022). The method behind the library was the immunoSEQ multiplex PCR assay. TCRdb stores this immuneACCESS table with in-frame sequences only. Part of the clones is absent; in the studies checked, under half of the shortfall reflects unresolved V genes, and no reason is known for the rest. Here the sample has over 650,000 clones; 87% occur a single time. Roughly 0.0087% of the sample is in the top ten clones. These data were also reused for a study on human thymus T cells.

The specimen was thymocytes. Every receptor here comes from a boy less than two years old with a congenital heart defect. Donor details come from another sample of the same person, matched by shared clones.

V usage is TRBV7-3 and J usage is TRBJ2-1; 7 bases fit TRBD2. CDR1 is SGHTA and CDR2 is FQGTGA in the germline V gene. The CDR3 contains 17 residues. Trimming took 0 bases from V and 9 from J; bases not matched to a gene: 14. The chain's CDR3 is CASSLTLWGGTNGEQFF. The CDR3 bases are TGTGCCAGCAGCTTAACATTGTGGGGGGGGACTAATGGTGAGCAGTTCTTC.

This clone was seen a handful of times. The J gene is TRBJ1-5, the V gene TRBV27; D unresolved. With 6 bases removed from V and 5 bases from J, the gap between germline ends came to 14 bases. This CDR3 has 14 amino acids. Germline values: CDR1 MNHEY, CDR2 SMNVEV (reference sequence). The CDR3, as DNA: TGTGCCAGCAGCGTTGGGTGGGGAGATCAGCCCCAGCATTTT. It codes for CASSVGWGDQPQHF.

This rearrangement joins TRBV10-3 to TRBJ2-5; TRBD1 agrees at 9 bases. Per the germline V gene, CDR1 is ENHRY and CDR2 is SYGVKD. Trimming cost V 7 bases and J 0 bases; bases outside gene matches: 6. The CDR3 consists of 15 residues. For the CDR3, the DNA is TGTGCCATCAAAAGGACAGGGGAGGACCAAGAGACCCAGTACTTC. The encoded protein is CAIKRTGEDQETQYF.

The rearrangement joins TRBV7-3 to TRBJ2-1; no definite D call. Trimming cost V 5 bases and J 7 bases, with 15 bases left between them. Germline V gene lookup returns CDR1 SGHTA and CDR2 FQGTGA. The CDR3 totals 14 residues. CDR3 coding DNA: TGTGCCAGCAGCCGAGGTCCCCTAGAGAATGAGCAGTTCTTC. Translating gives CASSRGPLENEQFF.